This passage covers 8 T cell receptor beta chains from one sample sequenced in a study of preoperative IRX-2 immunotherapy in early breast cancer. Noted treatment: preoperative locoregional IRX-2 cytokine immunotherapy. Clones were sequenced by immunoSEQ multiplex PCR, and TCRdb holds only the in-frame ones, with some missing. The data show 35,000 to 50,000 clones, around 96% seen once. Source: tumor tissue, taken after IRX-2 immunotherapy. All receptors derive from a human donor with breast cancer.

V gene TRBV5-4 combines with J gene TRBJ2-7; 10 bases map to TRBD2. The length of the CDR3 is 15 residues. V gave up 0 bases and J gave up 5 bases; unmatched junction bases: 5. The germline gives CDR1 SGHNT, CDR2 YYREEE (reference sequence). The CDR3 nucleotides read TGTGCCAGCAGCTTGGGAGCGGGAGGGCCCCACGAGCAGTACTTC. Translation: CASSLGAGGPHEQYF.

This clone was detected once. The chain combines TRBV28 with TRBJ2-4; possibly TRBD1 or TRBD2 for D (5 bases each). Looked up from germline, CDR1 is MDHEN and CDR2 is SYDVKM. The CDR3 has 18 amino acids. The ends were cut back, 1 base at V and 1 base at J, with 17 bases in the middle. CDR3 protein: CASSLLPWGWMAKNIQYF. The CDR3 nucleotides are TGTGCCAGCAGTTTATTGCCATGGGGGTGGATGGCCAAAAACATTCAGTACTTC.

The chain is built from TRBV7-9 and TRBJ1-1; D unresolved. Germline V gives CDR1 SEHNR, CDR2 FQNEAQ (reference sequence). V was shortened by 5 bases and J by 10 bases, with 11 bases between the two germline ends. The CDR3 totals 11 residues. The CDR3 DNA reads TGTGCCAGCAGCCCCTTGGACGGAGCTTTCTTT. It translates to CASSPLDGAFF.

The rearrangement links TRBV10-3 to TRBJ1-5; D is undetermined. The CDR3 is 14 residues long. CDR1 and CDR2 from the germline V gene are ENHRY and SYGVKD. V was cut by 3 bases and J by 0 bases, with 6 bases left in between. Here the CDR3 DNA reads TGTGCCATCAGTGACGGGAATAGCAATCAGCCCCAGCATTTT. It codes for CAISDGNSNQPQHF.

In DNA form, the CDR3 reads TGTGCCAGCCAACAGGGCTACTCCTACGAGCAGTACTTC. It codes for CASQQGYSYEQYF. This rearrangement joins TRBV28 to TRBJ2-7; D may be TRBD1 (6 bases). Germline CDR1 and CDR2: MDHEN and SYDVKM. The length of the CDR3 is 13 residues. The ends were cut back, 8 bases at V and 0 bases at J, with 11 bases in the middle.

V and J are TRBV5-1 and TRBJ1-5; maybe TRBD1 (5 bases). The CDR3 loop spans 15 amino acids. The germline CDR1 and CDR2 sequences are SGHRS and YFSETQ. V was clipped by 0 bases and J by 4 bases, with 11 bases between them. This CDR3 reads CASSLDGGWNQPQHF. CDR3 nucleotides: TGCGCCAGCAGCTTGGACGGGGGGTGGAATCAGCCCCAGCATTTT.

The chain joins TRBV18 to TRBJ1-1, with D possibly matching TRBD1 (6 bases). Trimming removed 0 bases from V and 5 bases from J, with 7 bases in between. Looked up from germline, CDR1 is KGHSH and CDR2 is LQKENI. This CDR3 contains 13 residues. CDR3 sequence: CASSPPGTTEAFF. The CDR3 DNA follows: TGTGCCAGCTCACCACCCGGGACAACTGAAGCTTTCTTT.

In regard to this clone: One end of the junction fails to match germline, which may point to a read error. The gene calls are TRBV4-1 and TRBJ1-2; a weak D match, TRBD1 (6 bases). CDR3 length: 17 amino acids. Germline V CDR1 and CDR2: MGHRA, YSYEKL. The CDR3 coding sequence is TGCGCCAGCAGTGGGGGGCGGGGATCCTATGCCGTCTATGGCCACACCTTC. It is translated as CASSGGRGSYAVYGHTF.